These T cell receptor beta chains were read from a single sample in a study of shared clonotypes between healthy human individuals. Using immunoSEQ multiplex PCR, the repertoire was profiled, and TCRdb retains in-frame clones only, with some absent. The table includes some 2 million clones, just under 95% detected once. The specimen sequenced was naive CD8+ T cells sorted from blood. Receptors were obtained from a man aged 18 to 30 in good health. Each CDR3 is given with its conserved first and last residue. A D gene is named only where the DNA matches it firmly. Clone size is not always given. Where it is, it says once, few, many or a class for expanded clones.

cdr3_length,v_call,j_call,clone_size,d_call,cdr3_aa,cdr3_nt
16,TRBV7-9,TRBJ2-7,-,-,CASSPPDGVSLLEQYF,TGTGCCAGCAGCCCCCCAGATGGGGTCTCTCTTCTCGAGCAGTACTTC
12,TRBV30,TRBJ2-7,-,-,CAWSFGIYEQYF,TGTGCCTGGAGCTTCGGGATCTACGAGCAGTACTTC
14,TRBV30,TRBJ2-1,-,-,CAWTPDGTYNEQFF,TGTGCCTGGACCCCGGACGGTACCTACAATGAGCAGTTCTTC
15,TRBV11-2,TRBJ2-3,once,TRBD2,CASSLAGGLTDTQYF,TGTGCCAGCAGTCTAGCGGGAGGACTCACAGATACGCAGTATTTT
13,TRBV27,TRBJ1-2,-,-,CASSLSPGDGYTF,TGTGCCAGCAGTTTAAGCCCTGGGGATGGCTACACCTTC
11,TRBV27,TRBJ1-2,-,-,CASSSGHGYTF,TGTGCCAGCAGTTCAGGGCACGGCTACACCTTC
14,TRBV11-2,TRBJ2-7,-,-,CASSLVPDSYEQYF,TGTGCCAGCAGCTTAGTTCCAGACTCCTACGAGCAGTACTTC
17,TRBV11-2,TRBJ2-5,-,-,CASSLDFGNAAQETQYF,TGTGCCAGCAGCTTAGATTTCGGGAACGCGGCCCAAGAGACCCAGTACTTC
13,TRBV4-1,TRBJ1-4,-,-,CASRGVANEKLFF,TGCGCCAGCAGAGGGGTGGCTAATGAAAAACTGTTTTTT
15,TRBV27,TRBJ1-1,-,-,CASSDAGTWDTEAFF,TGTGCCAGCAGTGACGCAGGGACGTGGGACACTGAAGCTTTCTTT
12,TRBV5-4,TRBJ2-5,once,-,CASSRHSETQYF,TGTGCCAGCAGCCGTCACTCAGAGACCCAGTACTTC
12,TRBV6-6,TRBJ2-2,-,-,CASSWGAGELFF,TGTGCCAGCAGTTGGGGCGCCGGGGAGCTGTTTTTT
14,TRBV10-3,TRBJ2-7,-,-,CAISDRQRGNEQYF,TGTGCCATCAGTGATAGGCAACGAGGGAACGAGCAGTACTTC
14,TRBV11-1,TRBJ1-1,-,TRBD1,CASSPPDRGTEAFF,TGTGCCAGCAGCCCCCCGGACAGGGGAACGGAAGCTTTCTTT
13,TRBV9,TRBJ1-2,-,-,CASSGTNPDGYTF,TGTGCCAGCAGCGGCACCAACCCCGACGGCTACACCTTC
14,TRBV9,TRBJ2-3,-,-,CASSVDLFTDTQYF,TGTGCCAGCAGCGTAGATCTATTCACAGATACGCAGTATTTT
19,TRBV4-1,TRBJ2-5,-,TRBD2,CASSQDLGTSGRAQETQYF,TGCGCCAGCAGCCAAGATCTAGGGACTAGCGGGAGGGCCCAAGAGACCCAGTACTTC
12,TRBV9,TRBJ2-1,-,-,CASSGAGNEQFF,TGTGCCAGCAGCGGAGCCGGGAATGAGCAGTTCTTC
18,TRBV5-6,TRBJ1-1,-,-,CASSLGPSSGAGNTEAFF,TGTGCCAGCAGCTTGGGACCGTCCTCTGGGGCGGGAAACACTGAAGCTTTCTTT
13,TRBV5-1,TRBJ2-4,-,TRBD1,CASSLGTGDIQYF,TGCGCCAGCAGCCTTGGGACAGGAGACATTCAGTACTTC
16,TRBV9,TRBJ2-2,-,-,CASSVDPDIYTGELFF,TGTGCCAGCAGCGTAGACCCGGACATTTACACCGGGGAGCTGTTTTTT
14,TRBV29-1,TRBJ1-6,-,TRBD1,CSVGTGDYNSPLHF,TGCAGCGTAGGGACAGGGGACTATAATTCACCCCTCCACTTT
12,TRBV6-5,TRBJ1-1,-,-,CASGWANTEAFF,TGTGCCTCCGGTTGGGCGAACACTGAAGCTTTCTTT
14,TRBV27,TRBJ2-7,-,TRBD2,CASSWVAGDYEQYF,TGTGCCAGCAGTTGGGTAGCGGGAGACTACGAGCAGTACTTC
13,TRBV11-2,TRBJ2-3,-,-,CASSLEVWDTQYF,TGTGCCAGCAGCTTAGAGGTGTGGGATACGCAGTATTTT
13,TRBV27,TRBJ1-1,-,-,CASRGGALPEAFF,TGTGCCAGCCGTGGGGGGGCGCTTCCTGAAGCTTTCTTT
13,TRBV4-3,TRBJ1-1,-,-,CASSQGRRTEAFF,TGCGCCAGCAGCCAAGGGCGGAGGACTGAAGCTTTCTTT
16,TRBV7-9,TRBJ2-7,-,-,CASSFSLGRQTYEQYF,TGTGCCAGCAGCTTCTCCCTAGGGAGGCAGACCTACGAGCAGTACTTC
11,TRBV6-5,TRBJ2-7,-,TRBD1,CATGQGYEQYF,TGTGCTACAGGACAGGGCTACGAGCAGTACTTC
16,TRBV28,TRBJ1-3,-,TRBD1,CASSPPGTGRGNTIYF,TGTGCCAGCAGTCCCCCCGGGACAGGGAGGGGAAACACCATATATTTT
14,TRBV6-1,TRBJ2-7,-,-,CASSLMIQGYEQYF,TGTGCCAGCAGCCTAATGATACAGGGCTACGAGCAGTACTTC
12,TRBV5-4,TRBJ1-1,-,-,CASTASNTEAFF,TGTGCCAGCACCGCCAGTAACACTGAAGCTTTCTTT
12,TRBV11-1,TRBJ2-7,-,-,CASSLVGAEQYF,TGTGCCAGCAGCTTAGTAGGGGCCGAGCAGTACTTC
16,TRBV27,TRBJ1-1,-,TRBD1,CASSFIPNRGNTEAFF,TGTGCCAGCAGTTTTATCCCTAACAGGGGAAACACTGAAGCTTTCTTT
14,TRBV28,TRBJ1-5,-,TRBD1,CASSLGTGNQPQHF,TGTGCCAGCAGTTTAGGGACAGGCAATCAGCCCCAGCATTTT
15,TRBV14,TRBJ1-1,-,-,CASSQDLGRGTEAFF,TGTGCCAGCAGCCAAGATTTGGGGAGGGGCACTGAAGCTTTCTTT
15,TRBV5-6,TRBJ2-7,-,TRBD2,CASSLEGLAGVEQYF,TGTGCCAGCAGCTTGGAGGGGCTAGCGGGAGTCGAGCAGTACTTC
18,TRBV4-1,TRBJ2-7,-,TRBD2,CASSQDTAGVSRAYEQYF,TGCGCCAGCAGCCAAGATACAGCGGGAGTTTCTAGGGCCTATGAGCAGTACTTC
14,TRBV5-1,TRBJ2-1,-,-,CASSPHGAANEQFF,TGCGCCAGCAGTCCTCACGGGGCGGCCAATGAGCAGTTCTTC
15,TRBV19,TRBJ2-2,-,-,CASTDWGAGDGELFF,TGTGCCAGTACCGACTGGGGGGCCGGTGACGGGGAGCTGTTTTTT
15,TRBV27,TRBJ2-1,-,-,CASSLGGTSYNEQFF,TGTGCCAGCAGTTTAGGCGGGACTTCCTACAATGAGCAGTTCTTC
12,TRBV7-2,TRBJ2-1,-,-,CASSHTYNEQFF,TGTGCCAGCAGCCACACATACAATGAGCAGTTCTTC
13,TRBV10-1,TRBJ2-1,-,-,CASSEPPVGEQFF,TGCGCCAGCAGTGAGCCCCCGGTTGGTGAGCAGTTCTTC
13,TRBV6-5,TRBJ1-2,-,TRBD1,CASSGQGVYGYTF,TGTGCCAGCAGCGGACAGGGAGTCTATGGCTACACCTTC
15,TRBV5-4,TRBJ2-1,-,TRBD2,CASMFGRESYNEQFF,TGTGCCAGCATGTTCGGGCGGGAGTCCTACAATGAGCAGTTCTTC
13,TRBV27,TRBJ2-7,-,TRBD1,CASSAGTAYEQYF,TGTGCCAGCAGTGCCGGGACAGCCTACGAGCAGTACTTC
16,TRBV9,TRBJ2-3,once,TRBD2,CASSVWREGHIDTQYF,TGTGCCAGCAGCGTTTGGCGGGAGGGCCATATAGATACGCAGTATTTT
15,TRBV18,TRBJ2-7,-,-,CASSPPPLNPYEQYF,TGTGCCAGCTCACCACCCCCTTTGAATCCCTACGAGCAGTACTTC
13,TRBV11-2,TRBJ2-3,-,TRBD2,CASSRGGADTQYF,TGTGCCAGCAGCCGCGGGGGGGCAGATACGCAGTATTTT
15,TRBV5-1,TRBJ2-7,-,-,CASSWDGGLSYEQYF,TGCGCCAGCAGCTGGGACGGAGGACTCTCCTACGAGCAGTACTTC
14,TRBV6-5,TRBJ2-7,-,TRBD1,CASSQGQGAGEQYF,TGTGCCAGCAGTCAAGGGCAGGGGGCGGGAGAGCAGTACTTC